The 15 T cell receptor beta chains in this list originate from one sample, sequenced in a study of T cells after yellow fever vaccination. From the 5' RACE reads, TCRdb called clonotypes with MiXCR, one entry per CDR3 protein. The repertoire includes hundreds of thousands of distinct CDR3 sequences, around an eighth of them detected once, and 15% sits in the top ten. The sample was PBMCs, taken on the day of the yellow fever booster vaccination. These receptors were obtained from a man younger than 45 who received the YFV17D yellow fever vaccine.

This clonotype has only a few counts. The chain uses TRBV6-1 and TRBJ2-5, with D tentatively TRBD1 (6 bases). There are 13 residues in the CDR3. Per germline, CDR1 MNHNS and CDR2 SASEGT. V was clipped by 9 bases and J by 5 bases, with 16 bases between them. CDR3 sequence (DNA): TGTGCCAGTACACAGGGACCTCAGGAGACCCAGTACTTC. Translation gives CASTQGPQETQYF.

This chain joins TRBV3-1 and TRBJ2-3; 8 nucleotides match TRBD2. Germline values: CDR1 LGHDT, CDR2 YNNKEL (reference sequence). The CDR3 spans 16 residues. With V trimmed by 4 bases and J by 2 bases, 8 bases remained unmatched. The CDR3 region is CASSPTSVPDTDTQYF. For the CDR3, the DNA is TGTGCCAGCAGCCCGACTAGCGTTCCGGACACAGATACGCAGTATTTT.

This clonotype has just a few counts. This chain connects TRBV4-3 to TRBJ1-1, with 9 positions matching TRBD1. The CDR3 runs to 14 residues. Trimming took 3 bases from V and 6 from J; bases not matched to a gene: 5. CDR1 and CDR2 from the germline V gene are LGHNA and YSLEER. The CDR3 here is CASSHGQGWSEAFF. As DNA, the CDR3 is TGCGCCAGCAGCCACGGACAGGGGTGGTCTGAAGCTTTCTTT.

This chain connects TRBV7-2 to TRBJ2-1; D is undetermined. Trimming pared 5 bases from V and 6 bases from J, leaving 17 bases between. Germline lookup yields CDR1 SGHTA and CDR2 FQGNSA. This CDR3 is 15 amino acids long. As DNA, the CDR3 is TGTGCCAGCAGCCCACGACCCTCGTCGGGCAATGAGCAGTTCTTC. Translated: CASSPRPSSGNEQFF.

At least ten counts were recorded for this clonotype. The chain joins TRBV24-1 to TRBJ2-1; 7 bases fit TRBD1. The CDR3 extends over 13 amino acids. CDR1 and CDR2 from the germline V gene are KGHDR and SFDVKD. V was pared by 9 bases and J by 6 bases, with 7 bases of the junction left unmatched. The CDR3 DNA follows: TGTGCCACCCAATCAGGGGGTCTCAATGAGCAGTTCTTC. It yields the protein CATQSGGLNEQFF.

This CDR3 is CASSMTSGRADEQFF. CDR3 in DNA: TGCGCCAGCAGCATGACTAGCGGGAGGGCTGATGAGCAGTTCTTC. This chain joins TRBV5-1 and TRBJ2-1; TRBD2 agrees at 14 bases. V lost 4 bases, J lost 8 bases, and 5 bases stayed unmatched. CDR1 SGHRS and CDR2 YFSETQ come from the germline V gene. The CDR3 is 15 residues long.

Only a few counts were recorded for this clonotype. This chain links TRBV5-1 with TRBJ2-7; 10 bases line up with TRBD2. Germline values: CDR1 SGHRS, CDR2 YFSETQ. The CDR3 contains 17 residues. The ends lost 3 bases at V and 1 base at J; junction bases unmatched: 10. The CDR3 is CASSSGASGSWSYEQYF. The CDR3 bases are TGCGCCAGCAGCTCAGGCGCTAGCGGGAGTTGGTCCTACGAGCAGTACTTC. Complete variable domain (other parts from reference TRBV5-1 and TRBJ2-7): KAGVTQTPRYLIKTRGQQVTLSCSPISGHRSVSWYQQTPGQGLQFLFEYFSETQRNKGNFPGRFSGRQFSNSRSEMNVSTLELGDSALYLCASSSGASGSWSYEQYFGPGTRLTVT.

In this sample, this clonotype turned up a few times. The chain recombines TRBV7-2 with TRBJ2-5; weak D call: TRBD1 (6 bases). The CDR3 has 15 amino acids. V lost 4 bases to trimming and J lost 2 bases, with 14 bases between them. The germline CDR1 and CDR2 sequences are SGHTA and FQGNSA. In DNA form, the CDR3 reads TGTGCCAGCAGCTGGGGGACATCGTTACAAGAGACCCAGTACTTC. Amino acid sequence: CASSWGTSLQETQYF.

This clonotype showed up just a few times. The rearrangement links TRBV13 to TRBJ2-4; D may be TRBD1 (6 bases). The CDR3 is 14 amino acids. V lost 5 bases, J lost 5 bases, and 13 bases lay in between. The germline V gene encodes CDR1 PRHDT and CDR2 FYEKMQ (reference sequence). CDR3 in amino acids: CASSTTGSQNIQYF. DNA for the CDR3: TGTGCCAGCAGCACCACAGGGTCCCAAAACATTCAGTACTTC.

This clonotype was counted only a few times. The chain couples TRBV4-3 to TRBJ2-7; the match to TRBD2 covers 9 bases. V shed 0 bases and J 3 bases; nucleotides not matched to a gene: 3. The CDR3 is 15 residues long. Germline V gives CDR1 LGHNA, CDR2 YSLEER. The CDR3 here is CASSQEWTSVYEQYF. Written as DNA, the CDR3 is TGCGCCAGCAGCCAAGAGTGGACTAGCGTCTACGAGCAGTACTTC.

This clonotype has a handful of counts. The V and J genes are TRBV19 and TRBJ2-3; weak D call: TRBD2 (5 bases). Germline assignment: CDR1 LNHDA and CDR2 SQIVND (reference sequence). The V end lost 8 bases, the J end lost 1 base, and 13 bases lay between the germline ends. The CDR3 has 14 residues. The CDR3 DNA reads as TGTGCCAGTCGGACTGAAACTGGCACAGATACGCAGTATTTT. This gives the protein CASRTETGTDTQYF.

The chain has TRBV4-3 and TRBJ2-1; 14 bases match TRBD2. The germline gives CDR1 LGHNA, CDR2 YSLEER. The ends lost 5 bases at V and 5 bases at J; junction bases unmatched: 17. CDR3 length: 20 residues. The CDR3 nucleotides are TGCGCCAGCAGCTCGGGACTAGCGGGAGCACCCGGCCGCACCGACAATGAGCAGTTCTTC. As protein: CASSSGLAGAPGRTDNEQFF.

This chain uses TRBV20-1 with TRBJ2-1; D may be TRBD2 (6 bases). CDR3 length equals 16 residues. With 1 base removed from V and 7 bases from J, the gap between germline ends came to 20 bases. Germline V gene lookup returns CDR1 DFQATT and CDR2 SNEGSKA (reference sequence). The CDR3 coding sequence is TGCAGTGCTAGAGTACTAGGGACCGGGAGTTTGAATGAGCAGTTCTTC. It yields the protein CSARVLGTGSLNEQFF.

There are a few counts of this clonotype. V is TRBV9 and J is TRBJ1-5; D gene unclear. Trimming took 7 bases from V and 4 from J, leaving 15 bases between them. The CDR3 length is 14 residues. Germline V gene data show CDR1 as SGDLS and CDR2 as YYNGEE. The CDR3, as DNA: TGTGCCAGCGTACCCCTCTGGCGGAATCAGCCCCAGCATTTT. Amino acid sequence: CASVPLWRNQPQHF.

The genes are TRBV5-1 and TRBJ1-5, with a weak D call TRBD1 (6 bases). Deletions cut 5 bases from V and 4 bases from J, with 13 bases between. The CDR3 is made up of 14 amino acids. Germline V gene lookup returns CDR1 SGHRS and CDR2 YFSETQ. The CDR3 nucleotides are TGCGCCAGCAGTCCGGAGGGGGGAAATCAGCCCCAGCATTTT. This codes for CASSPEGGNQPQHF. Variable domain in full (rest from reference TRBV5-1 and TRBJ1-5): KAGVTQTPRYLIKTRGQQVTLSCSPISGHRSVSWYQQTPGQGLQFLFEYFSETQRNKGNFPGRFSGRQFSNSRSEMNVSTLELGDSALYLCASSPEGGNQPQHFGDGTRLSIL.